This is a list of T cell receptor beta chains from one sample in a study of preoperative IRX-2 immunotherapy in early breast cancer. Repertoires were generated with immunoSEQ multiplex PCR, while TCRdb's copy carries only in-frame clones and drops some. The sample yields about 45,000 clones, 70% to 80% seen once. The source material was tumor tissue, sampled after IRX-2 immunotherapy. These receptors all stem from a human donor with breast cancer. The CDR3 runs from the conserved cysteine through the conserved F or W. The D gene is left open where the match is weak. Clone size is shown for a subset of rows, as once, few, many or a class of expanded clone.

CASSFMSGVANYGYTF TGTGCCAGCAGCTTTATGAGTGGGGTAGCTAACTATGGCTACACCTTC TRBJ1-2 NA NA TRBV11-3
CAAALGGKDEQYF TGTGCCGCCGCCTTAGGGGGAAAGGACGAGCAGTACTTC TRBJ2-7 NA NA TRBV6-8
CASSLASSGGAGELFF TGCGCCAGCAGCTTGGCCAGTAGCGGGGGAGCCGGGGAGCTGTTTTTT TRBJ2-2 NA TRBD2 TRBV5-1
CASNTGGSGNTIYF TGTGCCAGCAATACAGGGGGCTCTGGAAACACCATATATTTT TRBJ1-3 few TRBD1 TRBV6-8
CASSSRGGSYNEQFF TGTGCCAGCAGCTCCCGGGGGGGCTCCTACAATGAGCAGTTCTTC TRBJ2-1 NA TRBD2 TRBV11-3
CASSLDSQGSEQFF TGTGCCAGCAGCTTAGATAGCCAGGGGAGTGAGCAGTTCTTC TRBJ2-1 NA NA TRBV11-3
CASSYSDPTNEKLFF TGTGCCAGCAGTTACTCGGACCCAACTAATGAAAAACTGTTTTTT TRBJ1-4 NA NA TRBV6-8
CASSWGVNEKLFF TGTGCCAGTAGCTGGGGAGTTAATGAAAAACTGTTTTTT TRBJ1-4 NA NA TRBV19
CASSPTRAPGETQYF TGTGCCAGCAGCCCCACCCGGGCCCCGGGGGAGACCCAGTACTTC TRBJ2-5 NA NA TRBV6-8
CASSQEGQGRSSYNSPLHF TGTGCCAGCAGCCAAGAGGGGCAGGGGAGAAGCTCCTATAATTCACCCCTCCACTTT TRBJ1-6 NA NA TRBV14
CAITGTSGGSYNEQFF TGTGCCATCACTGGGACTAGCGGGGGGTCCTACAATGAGCAGTTCTTC TRBJ2-1 NA TRBD2 TRBV6-8
CASKGDRRNEKLFF TGTGCCAGCAAGGGTGACAGGAGGAATGAAAAACTGTTTTTT TRBJ1-4 NA NA TRBV12-5
CASSGQVNTEAFF TGCGCCAGCAGCGGACAGGTGAACACTGAAGCTTTCTTT TRBJ1-1 NA TRBD1 TRBV23-1
CASSLRALAGGSYNEQFF TGTGCCAGCAGCTTAAGAGCCCTAGCGGGGGGATCCTACAATGAGCAGTTCTTC TRBJ2-1 NA TRBD2 TRBV11-3
CASSSMTGATEAFF TGTGCCAGCAGCTCGATGACAGGGGCCACTGAAGCTTTCTTT TRBJ1-1 NA TRBD1 TRBV11-3
CAGAERLHQPQHF TGTGCCGGTGCTGAACGCCTACATCAGCCCCAGCATTTT TRBJ1-5 few NA TRBV19
CASSLRVQETQYF TGTGCCAGCAGCTTAAGGGTCCAAGAGACCCAGTACTTC TRBJ2-5 NA NA TRBV7-4
CASRDLASDTQYF TGTGCCAGCAGGGACCTAGCGTCAGATACGCAGTATTTT TRBJ2-3 NA NA TRBV28
CASSGTRDTEAFF TGTGCCAGCTCAGGCACCAGAGACACTGAAGCTTTCTTT TRBJ1-1 NA NA TRBV18
CAWLTSGSTYEQFF TGTGCCTGGCTGACTAGCGGGAGTACCTATGAGCAGTTCTTC TRBJ2-1 NA TRBD2 TRBV30
CASSSRTSGGAAEQFF TGCGCCAGCAGCTCTAGGACTAGCGGGGGGGCCGCTGAGCAGTTCTTC TRBJ2-1 NA TRBD2 TRBV5-1
CASKLLLLAGGPDTQYF TGCGCCAGTAAACTCCTTCTTCTAGCGGGGGGGCCAGATACGCAGTATTTT TRBJ2-3 NA TRBD2 TRBV5-1
CASSLDIGNAQYF TGTGCCAGCAGCTTAGATATTGGAAATGCCCAGTACTTC TRBJ2-5 NA NA TRBV5-8
CASSFTGNGPGELFF TGTGCCAGCAGTTTTACAGGGAATGGGCCCGGGGAGCTGTTTTTT TRBJ2-2 NA NA TRBV6-8
CASSSRVERNYSTDTQYF TGTGCCAGCAGCTCCCGGGTAGAGCGGAATTATAGCACAGATACGCAGTATTTT TRBJ2-3 few NA TRBV12-1
CASSWTGEAGGYTF TGCGCCAGCAGCTGGACAGGGGAAGCTGGTGGCTACACCTTC TRBJ1-2 NA TRBD1 TRBV5-1
CASSLDRVGNTIYF TGCGCCAGCAGCCTCGACAGGGTTGGAAACACCATATATTTT TRBJ1-3 NA TRBD1 TRBV5-1
CASRRDALPYEQYF TGTGCCAGCAGACGGGACGCACTCCCCTACGAGCAGTACTTC TRBJ2-7 NA NA TRBV6-8
CASSLPTGGNTGELFF TGTGCCAGCTCACTTCCGACAGGGGGCAACACCGGGGAGCTGTTTTTT TRBJ2-2 NA TRBD1 TRBV18
CASSMWQGAGNQPQHF TGTGCCAGTAGTATGTGGCAGGGGGCGGGCAATCAGCCCCAGCATTTT TRBJ1-5 NA TRBD1 TRBV19
CAWSPSEAQYF TGTGCCTGGAGTCCCTCGGAGGCGCAGTACTTC TRBJ2-7 NA NA TRBV30
CASSEDTGWHSPLHF TGTGCCAGCAGTGAGGACACAGGGTGGCATTCACCCCTCCACTTT TRBJ1-6 few NA TRBV6-8